Sequencing of this TCR beta chain was carried out in a study of monozygotic twins with inflammatory bowel disease (dated 2019 in TCRdb). Broadly, across the study: A total of approximately 28 monozygotic twin pairs were included in the full study, comprising nine German pairs (four IBD-concordant, five IBD-discordant) and 19 IBD-discordant Danish pairs. The search for disease-associated traits relied mainly on comparing, within discordant pairs, IBD patients with their genetically identical healthy co-twins. Each individual had, on average, about 151 000 unique TCRalpha sequences and 181 000 unique TCRbeta sequences available for analysis.

The study at large found these results: IBD patients shared fewer clonotypes with other individuals than healthy twins did, most markedly in patients showing signs of disease activity. Because patients received different immunosuppressive treatments, the repertoires may have picked up extra background noise and variability between individuals. A decrease in TCRbeta repertoire diversity, as measured by inverse Simpson index, was observed in IBD patients compared with their healthy co-twins. The analysis was unable to tell different T cell subtypes apart. No single strong signal or clonotype linked to IBD turned up in the results, so the idea that one exists was not supported. No difference in repertoire similarity was observed between concordant and discordant twins, possibly owing to limited statistical power.

From each donor, an approximately 2.5 ml peripheral blood sample was collected into PAXgene tubes and kept at -80 degrees C. Total RNA was isolated from whole blood with the PAXgene blood miRNA kit on an automated QIAcube, without T cell sorting. Peripheral blood from monozygotic twin pairs who were concordant or discordant for inflammatory bowel disease underwent deep TCRalpha and TCRbeta repertoire profiling using unique molecular barcoding. For every twin pair, smoking habits were documented, and each individual was categorised as a current, former or never smoker. Reading the germline V gene (reference sequence) gives CDR1 DFQATT and CDR2 SNEGSKA. The CDR3 numbers 14 residues from cysteine through phenylalanine. No DNA is given. Library prep was done by 5' RACE. The input for every TCR library was around 3,800 ng of total RNA. For each sample, cDNA synthesis was carried out in eight separate reactions using SMARTScribe reverse transcriptase. Unique molecular identifiers containing a 6-nucleotide sample barcode were introduced through template switching during cDNA synthesis. TCRalpha and TCRbeta cDNA was amplified by two nested PCRs of roughly 15 and 9 cycles, with bead purification after each PCR. Before amplification, cDNA was treated with uracil DNA-glycosylase and purified using the QIAquick PCR purification kit. In the second PCR, Illumina TruSeq-compatible adapters and sample-specific barcodes were added. Library quality and concentration were checked on TapeStation and Qubit, and libraries were pooled at around 5.3 ng each. Sequencing of the pooled libraries was done on an Illumina HiSeq2500 single-index Rapid Run using custom sequencing primers and 2 x 100 bp reads. Per the source publication's procedure: MiGEC version 1.2.6 was used for UMI-based consensus assembly, which corrected PCR and sequencing errors. MiXCR version 2.1.1 was used for V(D)J alignment, clonotype assembly and CDR3 extraction. To normalise gene usage, clonotype sharing and MAIT/NKT TCR abundance, the analysis used the top 1000, 10 000 and 20 000 clonotypes per sample. After downsampling to 27 000 UMIs, diversity was calculated as the inverse Simpson index using the vegan R package. Paired Mann-Whitney U tests were applied to discordant twin pairs, and Benjamini-Hochberg correction was used for multiple testing. After TCRdb reprocessed the reads, each CDR3 protein sequence was kept as one row, without DNA. V and J calls and clone size were set by TCRdb, not the authors. The sample table holds about 440,000 distinct CDR3 sequences. The leading ten clones occupy more than 2% of the sample.

Comments on this clonotype: The clone's antigen remains unknown.

The clonotype comes from a human donor with ulcerative colitis or Crohn's disease, or a healthy co-twin of an affected twin (not recorded which). This chain is built from TRBV20-1 and TRBJ2-2. The sample taken for sequencing was blood. The CDR3 corresponds to CSARASKKGTELFF.